Listed below are T cell receptor beta chains from one sample, sequenced in a study of T-cell memory formation after mild COVID-19. MiXCR was run by TCRdb on the 5' RACE reads, yielding one entry per CDR3 protein. Of 350,000 to 550,000 distinct CDR3 sequences in the sample, roughly 18% were seen once. Source material: PBMCs or a T cell subset sorted from them (not recorded which). The receptors shown here come from a man between 18 and 35 years old who had mild COVID-19 (a few samples of this study predate the infection). Cell type and time point are not known. CDR3s leave out the opening cysteine and the closing phenylalanine or tryptophan.

j_gene | v_gene | CDR3aa
TRBJ1-1 | TRBV4-1 | ASSQESPSPAEAF
TRBJ2-6 | TRBV27 | ASKGTEWPGANVLT
TRBJ2-1 | TRBV6-5 | AAFGAGEQF
TRBJ2-7 | TRBV4-1 | ASSLKTGGAVHEQY
TRBJ1-2 | TRBV20-1 | SAIWTYGYT
TRBJ1-1 | TRBV5-1 | ASRKGTGSGTEAF
TRBJ1-1 | TRBV7-9 | ASSFGQVNTEAF
TRBJ2-3 | TRBV10-1 | ASSEYPSRGGNTDTQY
TRBJ2-1 | TRBV6-2/TRBV6-3 | ASSYGQGLNEQF
TRBJ2-5 | TRBV10-2 | ASSDRLYQETQY
TRBJ1-4 | TRBV13 | ASSLDCEVANEKLF
TRBJ2-5 | TRBV5-1 | ASSSQGSETQY
TRBJ1-5 | TRBV6-2/TRBV6-3 | ATRYGGQPQH
TRBJ1-4 | TRBV5-1 | ASSSGFTNEKLF
TRBJ2-4 | TRBV3-1 | ASSHGLAGSWGNIQY